This is a list of T cell receptor beta chains from one sample in a study of T cells in Graves' hyperthyroidism and ophthalmopathy. MiXCR, run by TCRdb on the multiplex PCR reads, gives a single entry per CDR3 protein. In the table there are around 300,000 distinct CDR3 sequences, roughly 13% of which are singletons. Sample: blood. These receptors all come from a woman in her thirties with Graves' hyperthyroidism that later progressed to Graves' ophthalmopathy. The CDR3 runs from the conserved cysteine through the conserved F or W. The D gene is left open where the match is weak. Where a row states a size, it is once, few, many or the class of an expanded clone; other rows omit it.

V gene	J gene	D gene	clone size	CDR3 protein	CDR3 DNA
TRBV30	TRBJ2-4	NA	NA	CAWSNISVRDIQYF	TGTGCCTGGAGCAATATATCGGTGAGGGACATTCAGTACTTC
TRBV2	TRBJ2-7	NA	many	CATTRDREQYF	TGTGCCACAACACGAGATCGCGAGCAGTACTTC
TRBV12-5	TRBJ2-1	NA	many	CASGYSSYNEQFF	TGTGCTAGTGGTTATTCCTCCTACAATGAGCAGTTCTTC
TRBV30	TRBJ2-3	TRBD2	many	CAWTPGTSGTQYF	TGTGCCTGGACCCCCGGGACTAGCGGGACGCAGTATTTT
TRBV12-3/TRBV12-4	TRBJ2-7	NA	many	CATSRGSGYEQYF	TGTGCCACCTCCCGGGGGAGTGGGTACGAGCAGTACTTC
TRBV29-1	TRBJ1-1	NA	many	CSVLIIQNTEAFF	TGCAGCGTTCTAATCATCCAGAACACTGAAGCTTTCTTT
TRBV11-3	TRBJ1-1	NA	many	CASSLRDANEAFF	TGTGCCAGCAGCCTGAGGGACGCAAATGAAGCTTTCTTT
TRBV30	TRBJ2-1	TRBD2	many	CAWSPRGLAGVNEQFF	TGTGCCTGGAGCCCCCGGGGACTAGCGGGAGTAAATGAGCAGTTCTTC
TRBV27	TRBJ2-1	NA	many	CASSLFESSYNEQFF	TGTGCCAGCAGTTTATTCGAGAGCTCCTACAATGAGCAGTTCTTC
TRBV19	TRBJ1-6	TRBD1	few	CASSIGTGSSPLHF	TGTGCCAGTAGTATTGGGACAGGGAGCTCACCCCTCCACTTT
TRBV6-1	TRBJ2-1	TRBD2	many	CASSRFTSGSSSYNEQFF	TGTGCCAGCAGCCGCTTTACTAGCGGGAGTAGCTCCTACAATGAGCAGTTCTTC
TRBV3-1	TRBJ2-1	NA	many	CASSWTSFDEQFF	TGTGCCAGCAGCTGGACATCTTTCGATGAGCAGTTCTTC
TRBV12-3/TRBV12-4	TRBJ1-4	TRBD1	many	CASSATGVPNEKLFF	TGTGCCAGCAGTGCCACAGGGGTACCCAATGAAAAACTGTTTTTT
TRBV7-3	TRBJ1-1	NA	many	CASSLQGIGNTEAFF	TGTGCCAGCAGCTTACAGGGGATAGGGAACACTGAAGCTTTCTTT
TRBV28	TRBJ2-5	TRBD2	many	CASSFREGQETQYF	TGTGCCAGCAGTTTCCGGGAGGGCCAAGAGACCCAGTACTTC
TRBV12-3/TRBV12-4	TRBJ1-1	NA	many	CASREIPRLKNTEAFF	TGTGCCAGCAGGGAGATTCCCCGTTTAAAGAACACTGAAGCTTTCTTT
TRBV5-8	TRBJ1-6	NA	NA	CASSELNDSPLHF	TGTGCCAGCAGCGAGTTAAACGATTCACCCCTCCACTTT